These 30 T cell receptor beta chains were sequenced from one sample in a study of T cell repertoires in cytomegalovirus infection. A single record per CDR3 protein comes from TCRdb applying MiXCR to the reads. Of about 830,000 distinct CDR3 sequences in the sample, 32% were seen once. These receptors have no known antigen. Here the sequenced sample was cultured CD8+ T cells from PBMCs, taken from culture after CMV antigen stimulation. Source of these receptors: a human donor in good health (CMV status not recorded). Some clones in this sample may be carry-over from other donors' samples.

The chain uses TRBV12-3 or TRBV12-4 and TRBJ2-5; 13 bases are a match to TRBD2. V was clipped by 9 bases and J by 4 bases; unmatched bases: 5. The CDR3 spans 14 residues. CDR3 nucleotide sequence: TGTGCCAGGACACTAGCGGGGGGGCGAGAGACCCAGTACTTC. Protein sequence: CARTLAGGRETQYF.

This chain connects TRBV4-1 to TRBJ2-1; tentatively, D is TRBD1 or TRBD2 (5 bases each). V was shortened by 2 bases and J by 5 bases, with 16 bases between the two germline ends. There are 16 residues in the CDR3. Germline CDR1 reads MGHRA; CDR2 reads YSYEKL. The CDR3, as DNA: TGCGCCAGCAGCCAACCACTAGAGGGGTCCCACAATGAGCAGTTCTTC. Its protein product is CASSQPLEGSHNEQFF.

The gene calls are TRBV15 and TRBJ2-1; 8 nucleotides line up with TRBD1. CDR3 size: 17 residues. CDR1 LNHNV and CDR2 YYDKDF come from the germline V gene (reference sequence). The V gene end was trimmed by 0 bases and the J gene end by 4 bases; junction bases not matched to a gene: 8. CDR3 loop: CATSRDDFGQGYNEQFF. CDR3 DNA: TGTGCCACCAGCAGAGATGATTTCGGACAGGGTTACAATGAGCAGTTCTTC.

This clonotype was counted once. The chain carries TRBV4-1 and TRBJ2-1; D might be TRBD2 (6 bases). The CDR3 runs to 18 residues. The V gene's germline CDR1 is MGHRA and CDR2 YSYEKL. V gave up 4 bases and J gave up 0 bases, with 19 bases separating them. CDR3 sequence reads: CASSPSGALSSSYNEQFF. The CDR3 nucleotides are TGCGCCAGCAGCCCCTCGGGAGCGTTGAGCAGCTCCTACAATGAGCAGTTCTTC.

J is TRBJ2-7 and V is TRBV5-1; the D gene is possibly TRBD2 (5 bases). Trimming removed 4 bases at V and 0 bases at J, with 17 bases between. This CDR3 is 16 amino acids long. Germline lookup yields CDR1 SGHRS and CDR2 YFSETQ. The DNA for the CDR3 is TGCGCCAGCAGCCCGTGGGAGAGCATGGACTCCTACGAGCAGTACTTC. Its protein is CASSPWESMDSYEQYF.

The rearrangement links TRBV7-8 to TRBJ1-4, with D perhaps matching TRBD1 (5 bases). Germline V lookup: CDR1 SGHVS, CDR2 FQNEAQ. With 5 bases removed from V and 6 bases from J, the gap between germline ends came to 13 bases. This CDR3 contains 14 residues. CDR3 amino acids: CASSQQAVDEKLFF. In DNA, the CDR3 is TGTGCCAGCAGCCAACAGGCGGTCGATGAAAAACTGTTTTTT.

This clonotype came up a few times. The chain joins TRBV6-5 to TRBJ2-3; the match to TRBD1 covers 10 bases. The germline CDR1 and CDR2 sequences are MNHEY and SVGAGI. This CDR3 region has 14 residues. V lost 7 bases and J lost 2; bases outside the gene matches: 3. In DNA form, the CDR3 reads TGTGCCAGCACTGACAGGGGGCACACAGATACGCAGTATTTT. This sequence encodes CASTDRGHTDTQYF.

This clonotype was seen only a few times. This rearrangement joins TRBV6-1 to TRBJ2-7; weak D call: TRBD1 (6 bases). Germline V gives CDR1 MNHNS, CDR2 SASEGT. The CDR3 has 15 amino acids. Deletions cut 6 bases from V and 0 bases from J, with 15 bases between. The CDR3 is CASSSDRTVSYEQYF. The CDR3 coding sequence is TGTGCCAGCAGCTCAGACAGGACGGTCTCCTACGAGCAGTACTTC.

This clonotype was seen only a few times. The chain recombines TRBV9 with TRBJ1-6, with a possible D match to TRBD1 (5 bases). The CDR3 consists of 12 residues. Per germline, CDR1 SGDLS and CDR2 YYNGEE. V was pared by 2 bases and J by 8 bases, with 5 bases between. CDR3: CASSVRDSPLHF. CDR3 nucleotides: TGTGCCAGCAGCGTCAGGGATTCACCCCTCCACTTT.

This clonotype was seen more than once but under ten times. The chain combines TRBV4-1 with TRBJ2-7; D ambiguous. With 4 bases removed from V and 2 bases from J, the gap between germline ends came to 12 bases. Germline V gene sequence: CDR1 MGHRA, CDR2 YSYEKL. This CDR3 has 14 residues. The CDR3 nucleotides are TGCGCCAGCAGCCCGGCCCTGGGCGCCTACGAGCAGTACTTC. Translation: CASSPALGAYEQYF.

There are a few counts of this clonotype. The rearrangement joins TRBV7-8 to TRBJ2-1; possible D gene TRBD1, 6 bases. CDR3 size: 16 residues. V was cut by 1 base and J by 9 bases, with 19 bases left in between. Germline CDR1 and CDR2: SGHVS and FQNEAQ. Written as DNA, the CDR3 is TGTGCCAGCAGCTTAGGAGGCACAACCAACAGGGTTGAGCAGTTCTTC. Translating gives CASSLGGTTNRVEQFF. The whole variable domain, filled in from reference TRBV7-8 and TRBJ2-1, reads GAGVSQSPRYKVAKRGQDVALRCDPISGHVSLFWYQQALGQGPEFLTYFQNEAQLDKSGLPSDRFFAERPEGSVSTLKIQRTQQEDSAVYLCASSLGGTTNRVEQFFGPGTRLTVL.

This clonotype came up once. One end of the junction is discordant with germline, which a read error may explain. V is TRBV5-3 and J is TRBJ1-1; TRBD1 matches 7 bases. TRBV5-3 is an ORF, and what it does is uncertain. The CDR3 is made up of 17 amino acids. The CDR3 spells CARSFGTDIKVNAEAFF. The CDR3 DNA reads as TGTGCCAGAAGCTTCGGGACAGATATAAAAGTGAACGCTGAAGCTTTCTTT.

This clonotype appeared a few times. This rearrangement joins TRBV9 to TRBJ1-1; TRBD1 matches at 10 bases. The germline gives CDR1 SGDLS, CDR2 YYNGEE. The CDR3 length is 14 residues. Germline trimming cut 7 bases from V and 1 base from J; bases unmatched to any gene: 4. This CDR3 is CASGQGVGNTEAFF. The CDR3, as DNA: TGTGCCAGCGGACAGGGGGTCGGGAACACTGAAGCTTTCTTT.

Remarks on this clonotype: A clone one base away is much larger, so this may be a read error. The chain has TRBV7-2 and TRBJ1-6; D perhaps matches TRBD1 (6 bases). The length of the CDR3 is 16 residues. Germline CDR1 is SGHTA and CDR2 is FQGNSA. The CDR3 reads CVSSSEGGGTNSPLHF. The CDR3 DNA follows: TGTGTCAGCAGCTCGGAAGGGGGGGGAACCAATTCACCCCTCCACTTT.

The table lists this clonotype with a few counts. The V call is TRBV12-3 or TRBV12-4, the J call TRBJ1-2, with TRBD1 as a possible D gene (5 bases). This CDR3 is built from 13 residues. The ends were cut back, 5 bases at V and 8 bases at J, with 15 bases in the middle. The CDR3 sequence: CASSPGPYKGYTF. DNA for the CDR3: TGTGCCAGCAGTCCGGGACCTTATAAAGGCTACACCTTC.

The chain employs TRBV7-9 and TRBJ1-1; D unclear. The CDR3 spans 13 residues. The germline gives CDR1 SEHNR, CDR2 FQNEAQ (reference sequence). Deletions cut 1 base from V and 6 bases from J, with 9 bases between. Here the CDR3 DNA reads TGTGCCAGCAGCTTAGGAACCATCCCTGAAGCTTTCTTT. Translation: CASSLGTIPEAFF.

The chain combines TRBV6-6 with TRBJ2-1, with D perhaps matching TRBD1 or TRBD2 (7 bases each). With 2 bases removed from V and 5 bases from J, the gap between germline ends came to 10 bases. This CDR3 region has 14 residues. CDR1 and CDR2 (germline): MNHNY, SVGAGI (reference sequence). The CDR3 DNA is TGTGCCAGCAGTTACGCAGGGGGGGACAATGAGCAGTTCTTC. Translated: CASSYAGGDNEQFF.

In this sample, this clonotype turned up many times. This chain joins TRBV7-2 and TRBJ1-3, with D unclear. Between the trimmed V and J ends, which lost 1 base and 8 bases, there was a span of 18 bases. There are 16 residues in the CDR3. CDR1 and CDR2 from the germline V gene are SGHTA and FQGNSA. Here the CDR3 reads CASSLEEVLGGDTIYF. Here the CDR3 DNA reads TGTGCCAGCAGCTTAGAGGAGGTGTTAGGAGGAGACACCATATATTTT. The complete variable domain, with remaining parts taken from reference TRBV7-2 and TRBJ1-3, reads GAGVSQSPSNKVTEKGKDVELRCDPISGHTALYWYRQSLGQGLEFLIYFQGNSAPDKSGLPSDRFSAERTGGSVSTLTIQRTQQEDSAVYLCASSLEEVLGGDTIYFGEGSWLTVV.

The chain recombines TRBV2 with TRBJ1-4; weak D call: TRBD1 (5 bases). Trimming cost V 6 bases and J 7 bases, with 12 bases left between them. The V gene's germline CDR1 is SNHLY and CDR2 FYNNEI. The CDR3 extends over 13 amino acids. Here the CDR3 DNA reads TGTGCCAGCAGGAGTCTTGGGGGTGAAAAACTGTTTTTT. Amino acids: CASRSLGGEKLFF.

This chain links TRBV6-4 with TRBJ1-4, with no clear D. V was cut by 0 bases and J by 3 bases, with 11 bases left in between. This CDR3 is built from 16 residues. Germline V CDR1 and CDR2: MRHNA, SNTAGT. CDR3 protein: CASSDSLGVPNEKLFF. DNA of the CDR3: TGTGCCAGCAGTGACTCCCTGGGAGTGCCTAATGAAAAACTGTTTTTT.

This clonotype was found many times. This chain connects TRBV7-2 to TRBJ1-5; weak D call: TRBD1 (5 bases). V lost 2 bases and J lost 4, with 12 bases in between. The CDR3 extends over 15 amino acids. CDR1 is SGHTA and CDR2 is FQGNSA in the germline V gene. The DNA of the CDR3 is TGTGCCAGCAGCTTAAGTCAGGGCCTAAATCAGCCCCAGCATTTT. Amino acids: CASSLSQGLNQPQHF. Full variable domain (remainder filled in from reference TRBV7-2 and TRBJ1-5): GAGVSQSPSNKVTEKGKDVELRCDPISGHTALYWYRQSLGQGLEFLIYFQGNSAPDKSGLPSDRFSAERTGGSVSTLTIQRTQQEDSAVYLCASSLSQGLNQPQHFGDGTRLSIL.

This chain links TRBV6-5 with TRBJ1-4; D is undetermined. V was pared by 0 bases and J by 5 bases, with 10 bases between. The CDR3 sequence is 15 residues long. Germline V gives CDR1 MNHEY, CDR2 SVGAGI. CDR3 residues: CASSYSGIRNEKLFF. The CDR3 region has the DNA TGTGCCAGCAGTTACTCAGGGATCCGGAATGAAAAACTGTTTTTT.

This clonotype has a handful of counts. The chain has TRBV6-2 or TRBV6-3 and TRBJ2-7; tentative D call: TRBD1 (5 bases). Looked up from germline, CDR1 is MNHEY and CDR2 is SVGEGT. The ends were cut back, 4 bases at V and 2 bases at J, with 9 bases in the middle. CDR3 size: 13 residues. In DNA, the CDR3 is TGTGCCAGCAGTTCGACAGAGACCTACGAGCAGTACTTC. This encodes CASSSTETYEQYF.

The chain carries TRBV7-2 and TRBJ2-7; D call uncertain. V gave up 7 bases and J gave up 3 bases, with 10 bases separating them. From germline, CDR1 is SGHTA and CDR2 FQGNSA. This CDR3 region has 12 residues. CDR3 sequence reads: CASTLNVYEQYF. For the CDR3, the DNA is TGTGCCAGCACCCTTAACGTCTACGAGCAGTACTTC.

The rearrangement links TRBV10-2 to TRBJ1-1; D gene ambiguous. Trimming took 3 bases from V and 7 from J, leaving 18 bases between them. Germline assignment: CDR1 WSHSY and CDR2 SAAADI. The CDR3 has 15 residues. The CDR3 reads CASSDPGDLGYEAFF. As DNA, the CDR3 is TGCGCCAGCAGTGACCCAGGTGACCTGGGGTATGAAGCTTTCTTT.

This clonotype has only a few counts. The chain's CDR3 is CSAYTGTGANVLTF. The CDR3 DNA reads TGCAGCGCCTACACAGGGACAGGGGCCAACGTCCTGACTTTC. This chain joins TRBV29-1 and TRBJ2-6; D is perhaps TRBD1 (6 bases). V dropped 7 bases and J dropped 4 bases, with 14 bases sitting between them. The germline gives CDR1 SQVTM, CDR2 ANQGSEA. The CDR3 has 14 amino acids. The variable domain in full, with the rest retrieved from reference TRBV29-1 and TRBJ2-6, is SAVISQKPSRDICQRGTSLTIQCQVDSQVTMMFWYRQQPGQSLTLIATANQGSEATYESGFVIDKFPISRPNLTFSTLTVSNMSPEDSSIYLCSAYTGTGANVLTFGAGSRLTVL.

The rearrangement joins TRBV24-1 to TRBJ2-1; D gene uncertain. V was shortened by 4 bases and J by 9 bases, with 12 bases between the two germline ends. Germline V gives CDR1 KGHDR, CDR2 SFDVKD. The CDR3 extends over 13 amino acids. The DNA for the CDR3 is TGTGCCACCAGTGAGGATTTCGTTGGTGAGCAGTTCTTC. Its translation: CATSEDFVGEQFF.

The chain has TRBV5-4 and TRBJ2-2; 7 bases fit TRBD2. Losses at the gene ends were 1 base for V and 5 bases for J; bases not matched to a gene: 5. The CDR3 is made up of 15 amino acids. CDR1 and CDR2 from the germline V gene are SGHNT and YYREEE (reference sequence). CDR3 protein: CASSLWGGSTGELFF. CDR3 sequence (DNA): TGTGCCAGCAGCTTGTGGGGCGGGAGTACCGGGGAGCTGTTTTTT.

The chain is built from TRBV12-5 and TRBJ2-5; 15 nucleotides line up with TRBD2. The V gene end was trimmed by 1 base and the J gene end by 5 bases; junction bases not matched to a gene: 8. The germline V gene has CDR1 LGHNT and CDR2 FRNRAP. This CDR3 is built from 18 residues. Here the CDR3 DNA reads TGTGCTAGTGGTTTGGGAGCGGGACTAGCGGGGGGCGGGGAGACCCAGTACTTC. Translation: CASGLGAGLAGGGETQYF.

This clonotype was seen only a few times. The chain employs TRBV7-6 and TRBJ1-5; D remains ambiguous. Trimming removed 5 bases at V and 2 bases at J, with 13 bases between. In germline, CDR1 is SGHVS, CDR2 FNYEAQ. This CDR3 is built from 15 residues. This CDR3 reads CASSPEGVGNQPQHF. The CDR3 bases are TGTGCCAGCAGCCCCGAAGGAGTTGGCAATCAGCCCCAGCATTTT.